These 23 T cell receptor beta chains came from one sample sequenced in a study of cytomegalovirus exposure and HLA in healthy donors. Researchers ran the PCR with 60 Vbeta and 13 Jbeta primers. Produced via immunoSEQ multiplex PCR; TCRdb's table is partial and in-frame only. The sample shows roughly 90,000 clones, 75% to 80% of them seen only once. The sequenced sample was PBMCs. These TCRs come from a woman between 35 and 50 years old in good health and CMV-seropositive.

This chain connects TRBV12-5 to TRBJ2-3, with 8 bases fitting TRBD2. This CDR3 has 17 residues. From germline, CDR1 is LGHNT and CDR2 FRNRAP. V lost 0 bases and J lost 1; bases outside the gene matches: 6. CDR3 protein: CASGLVTTGGGTDTQYF. As DNA, the CDR3 is TGTGCTAGTGGTTTGGTAACCACGGGAGGGGGCACAGATACGCAGTATTTT.

The rearrangement joins TRBV19 to TRBJ1-3; possibly TRBD1 for D (5 bases). The CDR3 is 13 residues long. The ends were cut back, 8 bases at V and 7 bases at J, with 15 bases in the middle. The germline CDR1 and CDR2 sequences are LNHDA and SQIVND (reference sequence). The CDR3 protein is CASRQGRENTIYF. The CDR3 DNA reads as TGTGCCAGTCGCCAGGGCAGAGAGAACACCATATATTTT.

The chain is built from TRBV6-5 and TRBJ2-7; TRBD1 agrees at 9 bases. This CDR3 comprises 14 residues. With 5 bases clipped from V and 4 bases from J, the junction kept 6 bases outside the gene matches. The germline V gene encodes CDR1 MNHEY and CDR2 SVGAGI. This CDR3 reads CASSPGQGLYEQYF. The CDR3 coding sequence is TGTGCCAGCAGTCCGGGACAGGGCTTATACGAGCAGTACTTC.

V and J are TRBV7-2 and TRBJ1-2; D is undetermined. The CDR3 sequence is 15 residues long. The ends were cut back, 0 bases at V and 4 bases at J, with 12 bases in the middle. Germline values: CDR1 SGHTA, CDR2 FQGNSA. The CDR3: CASSLAVQAFYGYTF. CDR3 in DNA: TGTGCCAGCAGCTTAGCGGTCCAGGCCTTCTATGGCTACACCTTC.

V is TRBV2 and J is TRBJ2-3; 9 nucleotides match TRBD2. After removal of 9 bases from V and 4 bases from J, the junction contained 8 bases not matched to a gene. Germline lookup yields CDR1 SNHLY and CDR2 FYNNEI. The CDR3 is 14 residues long. The CDR3 protein is CASRAAGGSDTQYF. For the CDR3, the DNA is TGTGCCAGTCGAGCAGCGGGAGGATCAGATACGCAGTATTTT.

The V and J genes are TRBV11-3 and TRBJ1-3, with D unclear. This CDR3 has 14 amino acids. The germline V gene encodes CDR1 SGHNT and CDR2 YENEEA. V was pared by 9 bases and J by 0 bases, with 12 bases between. The CDR3 protein is CARLKPFSGNTIYF. The CDR3 DNA follows: TGTGCCAGACTTAAGCCCTTCTCTGGAAACACCATATATTTT. The complete variable domain, with remaining parts taken from reference TRBV11-3 and TRBJ1-3, reads EAGVVQSPRYKIIEKKQPVAFWCNPISGHNTLYWYLQNLGQGPELLIRYENEEAVDDSQLPKDRFSAERLKGVDSTLKIQPAELGDSAVYLCARLKPFSGNTIYFGEGSWLTVV.

This clone was found once. CDR3 in amino acids: CASSQAPGQDYGYTF. The CDR3 coding sequence is TGTGCCAGCAGCCAGGCTCCGGGACAGGACTATGGCTACACCTTC. V is TRBV14 and J is TRBJ1-2, with 8 bases lining up with TRBD1. V lost 3 bases and J lost 3; bases outside the gene matches: 6. The germline V gene has CDR1 SGHDN and CDR2 FVKESK. CDR3 size: 15 residues.

The chain is built from TRBV7-2 and TRBJ2-5; tentatively, D is TRBD1 (6 bases). There are 15 residues in the CDR3. Germline V gene sequence: CDR1 SGHTA, CDR2 FQGNSA. V lost 0 bases and J lost 5, with 13 bases in between. CDR3 in DNA: TGTGCCAGCAGCTTAGCGATCGGACAGCTCGAGACCCAGTACTTC. As protein: CASSLAIGQLETQYF.

The V call is TRBV29-1, the J call TRBJ2-1; 14 bases align to TRBD2. The CDR3 loop spans 15 amino acids. CDR1 is SQVTM, CDR2 ANQGSEA, per germline. The junction had 2 bases not matched to a gene; V was cut back by 3 bases and J by 4 bases. This CDR3 is CSVDGTSGSYNEQFF. CDR3 sequence (DNA): TGCAGCGTTGATGGGACTAGCGGGAGTTACAATGAGCAGTTCTTC.

The chain carries TRBV6-5 and TRBJ2-2, with TRBD1 identical over 9 bases. J was trimmed by 0 bases and V by 6 bases; bases with no gene match: 2. The CDR3 runs 15 residues. Germline CDR1 is MNHEY and CDR2 is SVGAGI. The CDR3 region has the DNA TGTGCCAGCAGCAGACAGGGGGCGAACACCGGGGAGCTGTTTTTT. Protein: CASSRQGANTGELFF.

V usage is TRBV6-5 and J usage is TRBJ2-7, with TRBD2 identical over 7 bases. The CDR3 contains 15 residues. Germline V gene lookup returns CDR1 MNHEY and CDR2 SVGAGI. The trim removed 6 bases at V and 0 bases at J, leaving 8 bases unmatched. CDR3 nucleotide sequence: TGTGCCAGCAGGTCACGGGAGGACCTCTCCTACGAGCAGTACTTC. Residues: CASRSREDLSYEQYF.

V gene TRBV25-1 combines with J gene TRBJ1-3, with 7 bases identical to TRBD1. Germline CDR1 MGHDK, CDR2 SYGVNS. CDR3 length equals 16 residues. V lost 3 bases, J lost 0 bases, and 5 bases stayed unmatched. CDR3 DNA: TGTGCCAGCAGTGATAGGACAGGCGCCTCTGGAAACACCATATATTTT. Encoded protein: CASSDRTGASGNTIYF.

V is TRBV19 and J is TRBJ2-5; D is unclear. The CDR3 contains 13 residues. Germline assignment: CDR1 LNHDA and CDR2 SQIVND (reference sequence). Between the trimmed V and J ends, which lost 8 bases and 1 base, there was a span of 11 bases. CDR3 sequence reads: CASSVQFQETQYF. CDR3 coding DNA: TGTGCCAGTTCAGTCCAATTCCAAGAGACCCAGTACTTC.

This clone was counted only a few times. The rearrangement uses TRBV28 and TRBJ2-2; 13 nucleotides align to TRBD2. Germline trimming cut 7 bases from V and 4 bases from J; bases unmatched to any gene: 9. This CDR3 is 17 amino acids long. Germline loops: CDR1 MDHEN, CDR2 SYDVKM. The DNA of the CDR3 is TGTGCCAGCACAGTTAGGGGACTAGCGGGACCCACCGGGGAGCTGTTTTTT. Translation: CASTVRGLAGPTGELFF.

This clone was observed a handful of times. The chain couples TRBV29-1 to TRBJ1-4; D is possibly TRBD1 (6 bases). V lost 0 bases to trimming and J lost 3 bases, with 17 bases between them. The CDR3 runs 17 residues. Germline values: CDR1 SQVTM, CDR2 ANQGSEA. For the CDR3, the DNA is TGCAGCGTTGAAGATGGGGGGGGGCGCGGAGCTAATGAAAAACTGTTTTTT. Its translation: CSVEDGGGRGANEKLFF.

The table lists this clone with a few counts. This chain uses TRBV19 with TRBJ2-7; the match to TRBD1 covers 8 bases. Germline values: CDR1 LNHDA, CDR2 SQIVND (reference sequence). V lost 4 bases and J lost 5; bases outside the gene matches: 13. The CDR3 spans 16 residues. The CDR3 nucleotides are TGTGCCAGTAGTACAAGCATCGGACAGGGTCTCGACGAGCAGTACTTC. Amino acid sequence: CASSTSIGQGLDEQYF.

This clone was recorded a few times. V gene TRBV7-9 combines with J gene TRBJ1-2; 9 positions agree with TRBD1. Trimming at V came to 3 bases and at J to 6 bases, leaving 5 bases not matched to a gene. In germline, CDR1 is SEHNR, CDR2 FQNEAQ (reference sequence). The CDR3 contains 14 residues. CDR3 sequence reads: CASSLGGQGNGYTF. The CDR3 DNA reads TGTGCCAGCAGCTTGGGGGGACAGGGCAATGGCTACACCTTC.

This rearrangement joins TRBV7-9 to TRBJ1-5; D ambiguous. CDR1 is SEHNR, CDR2 FQNEAQ, per germline (reference sequence). Trimming left V 5 bases short and J 2 bases short, with 10 bases between. This CDR3 is 14 amino acids long. The CDR3 loop is CASSLSGRNQPQHF. As DNA, the CDR3 is TGTGCCAGCAGCCTGAGTGGGCGCAATCAGCCCCAGCATTTT.

This chain joins TRBV6-6 and TRBJ1-6; possibly TRBD1 for D (6 bases). This CDR3 has 13 residues. V lost 0 bases to trimming and J lost 11 bases, with 8 bases between them. The germline V gene encodes CDR1 MNHNY and CDR2 SVGAGI (reference sequence). This CDR3 is CASSYSDRPPLHF. CDR3 coding DNA: TGTGCCAGCAGTTACTCAGACAGGCCACCCCTCCACTTT.

The gene calls are TRBV9 and TRBJ2-3; unclear D gene. The germline V gene has CDR1 SGDLS and CDR2 YYNGEE. The V end lost 6 bases, the J end lost 2 bases, and 13 bases lay between the germline ends. This CDR3 has 14 residues. DNA for the CDR3: TGTGCCAGCACGGTCTCCTACTTCACAGATACGCAGTATTTT. Its translation: CASTVSYFTDTQYF. The entire variable domain, with the rest obtained from reference TRBV9 and TRBJ2-3, is as follows: DSGVTQTPKHLITATGQRVTLRCSPRSGDLSVYWYQQSLDQGLQFLIQYYNGEERAKGNILERFSAQQFPDLHSELNLSSLELGDSALYFCASTVSYFTDTQYFGPGTRLTVL.

V and J are TRBV19 and TRBJ1-2; 7 nucleotides align to TRBD1. V shed 6 bases and J 6 bases; nucleotides not matched to a gene: 10. The CDR3 is 14 residues long. Germline loops: CDR1 LNHDA, CDR2 SQIVND (reference sequence). CDR3 nucleotides: TGTGCCAGTAGACGACCGACAGGGATGGATGGCTACACCTTC. The encoded protein is CASRRPTGMDGYTF.

J is TRBJ1-3 and V is TRBV7-2, with D possibly being TRBD1 (5 bases). Germline CDR1 reads SGHTA; CDR2 reads FQGNSA. V shed 5 bases and J shed 2 bases, with 16 bases lying between them. The CDR3 consists of 16 residues. The CDR3 reads CASSRIAGGAGNTIYF. The CDR3 nucleotides read TGTGCCAGCAGCCGTATCGCCGGGGGAGCTGGAAACACCATATATTTT. The full variable domain, in which reference TRBV7-2 and TRBJ1-3 provide the parts outside the CDR3, is GAGVSQSPSNKVTEKGKDVELRCDPISGHTALYWYRQSLGQGLEFLIYFQGNSAPDKSGLPSDRFSAERTGGSVSTLTIQRTQQEDSAVYLCASSRIAGGAGNTIYFGEGSWLTVV.

The chain is built from TRBV5-5 and TRBJ1-2, with unresolved D. V gave up 4 bases and J gave up 6 bases, with 13 bases separating them. CDR3 length: 13 residues. Germline V gene sequence: CDR1 SGHKS, CDR2 YYEKEE (reference sequence). CDR3 loop: CASSITTLDGYTF. The CDR3 DNA reads TGTGCCAGCAGCATAACTACCCTGGATGGCTACACCTTC.